This T cell receptor (beta chain) originates from a study of shared T cell receptors in the human thymus. Method: immunoSEQ multiplex PCR; TCRdb's copy keeps in-frame clones and lacks some. The sample yields 500,000 to 750,000 clones, more than 75% seen once. The table lists this clone with a count of one. A further study also used this sample, focusing on human thymus T cells.

The material sequenced was thymocytes. This receptor was identified in a boy in the first two years of life with a congenital heart defect.

The CDR3 nucleotides read TGTGCCAGCAGTCGTACCCCGGTTAGCTCTTTTAATTCACCCCTCCACTTT. Its protein product is CASSRTPVSSFNSPLHF. The rearrangement links TRBV28 to TRBJ1-6; D not certain. The CDR3 consists of 17 residues. Per germline, CDR1 MDHEN and CDR2 SYDVKM. The ends were cut back, 5 bases at V and 6 bases at J, with 20 bases in the middle. Together with reference TRBV28 and TRBJ1-6, the CDR3 gives the full variable domain: DVKVTQSSRYLVKRTGEKVFLECVQDMDHENMFWYRQDPGLGLRLIYFSYDVKMKEKGDIPEGYSVSREKKERFSLILESASTNQTSMYLCASSRTPVSSFNSPLHFGNGTRLTVT.